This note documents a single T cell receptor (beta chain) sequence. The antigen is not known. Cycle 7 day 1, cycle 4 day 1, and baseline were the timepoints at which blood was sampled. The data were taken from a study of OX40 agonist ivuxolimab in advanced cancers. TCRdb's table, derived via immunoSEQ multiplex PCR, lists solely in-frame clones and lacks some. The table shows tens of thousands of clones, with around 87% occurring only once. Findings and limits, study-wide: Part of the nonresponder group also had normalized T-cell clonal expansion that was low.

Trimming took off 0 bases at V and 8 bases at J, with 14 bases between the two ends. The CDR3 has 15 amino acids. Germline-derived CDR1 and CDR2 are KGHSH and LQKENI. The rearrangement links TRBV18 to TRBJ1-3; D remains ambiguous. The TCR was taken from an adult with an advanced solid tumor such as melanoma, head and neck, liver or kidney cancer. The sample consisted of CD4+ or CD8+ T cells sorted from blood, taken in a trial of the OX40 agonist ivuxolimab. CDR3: CASSPPEGTVDTIYF. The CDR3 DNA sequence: TGTGCCAGCTCACCACCCGAGGGAACGGTGGACACCATATATTTT.